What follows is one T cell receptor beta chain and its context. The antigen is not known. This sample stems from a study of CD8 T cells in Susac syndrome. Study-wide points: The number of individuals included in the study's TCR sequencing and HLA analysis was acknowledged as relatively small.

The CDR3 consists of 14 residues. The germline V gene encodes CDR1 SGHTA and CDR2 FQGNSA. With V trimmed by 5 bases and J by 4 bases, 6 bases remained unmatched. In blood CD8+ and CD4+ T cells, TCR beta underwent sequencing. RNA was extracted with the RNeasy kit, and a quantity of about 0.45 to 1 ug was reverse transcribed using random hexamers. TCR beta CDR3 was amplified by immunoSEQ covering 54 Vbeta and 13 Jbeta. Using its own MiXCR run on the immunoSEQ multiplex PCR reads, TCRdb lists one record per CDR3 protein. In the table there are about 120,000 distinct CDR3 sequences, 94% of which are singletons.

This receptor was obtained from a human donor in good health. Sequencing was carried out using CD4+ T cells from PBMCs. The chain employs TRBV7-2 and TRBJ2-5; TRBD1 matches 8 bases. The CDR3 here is CASSPRTGRETQYF. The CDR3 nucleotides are TGTGCCAGCAGCCCAAGGACAGGGAGAGAGACCCAGTACTTC.